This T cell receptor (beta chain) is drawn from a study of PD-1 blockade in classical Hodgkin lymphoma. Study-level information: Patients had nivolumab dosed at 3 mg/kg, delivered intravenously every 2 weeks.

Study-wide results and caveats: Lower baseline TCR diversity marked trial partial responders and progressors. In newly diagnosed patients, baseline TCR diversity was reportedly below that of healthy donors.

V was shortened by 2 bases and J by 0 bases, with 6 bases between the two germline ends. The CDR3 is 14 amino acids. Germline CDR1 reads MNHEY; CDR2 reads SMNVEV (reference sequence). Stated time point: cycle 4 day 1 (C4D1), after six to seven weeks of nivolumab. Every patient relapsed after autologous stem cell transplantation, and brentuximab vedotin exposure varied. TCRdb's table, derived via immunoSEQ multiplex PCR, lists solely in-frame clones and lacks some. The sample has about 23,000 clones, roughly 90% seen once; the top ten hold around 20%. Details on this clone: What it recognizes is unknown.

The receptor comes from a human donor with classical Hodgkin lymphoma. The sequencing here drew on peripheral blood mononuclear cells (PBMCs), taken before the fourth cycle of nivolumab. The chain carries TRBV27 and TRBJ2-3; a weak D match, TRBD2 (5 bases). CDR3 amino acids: CASSLRGSTDTQYF. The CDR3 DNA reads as TGTGCCAGCAGTTTACGCGGGAGCACAGATACGCAGTATTTT.